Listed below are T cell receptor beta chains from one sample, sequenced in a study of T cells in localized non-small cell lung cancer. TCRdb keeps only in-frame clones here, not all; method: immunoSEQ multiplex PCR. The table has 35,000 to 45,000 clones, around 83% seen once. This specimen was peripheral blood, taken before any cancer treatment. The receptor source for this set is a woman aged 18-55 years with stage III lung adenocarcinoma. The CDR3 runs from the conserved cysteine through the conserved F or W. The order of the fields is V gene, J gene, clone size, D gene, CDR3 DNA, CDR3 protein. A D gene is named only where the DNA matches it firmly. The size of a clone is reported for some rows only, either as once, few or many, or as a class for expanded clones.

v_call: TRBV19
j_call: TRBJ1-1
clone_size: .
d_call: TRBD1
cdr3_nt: TGTGCCAGTAGTAAACCGGGACAGAGTGAAGCTTTCTTT
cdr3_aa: CASSKPGQSEAFF

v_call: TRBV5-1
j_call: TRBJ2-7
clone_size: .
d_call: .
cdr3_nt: TGCGCCAGCAGCTTGGCCGGGGGCGACTTGAACGAGCAGTACTTC
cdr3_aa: CASSLAGGDLNEQYF

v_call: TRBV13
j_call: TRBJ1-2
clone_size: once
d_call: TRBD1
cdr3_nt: TGTGCCAGCAGCCAACAAGGGGACAGCCAAAATTATGGCTACACCTTC
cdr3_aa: CASSQQGDSQNYGYTF

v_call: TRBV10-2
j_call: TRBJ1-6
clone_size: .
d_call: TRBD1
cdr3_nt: TGCGCCAGCAGGCGGGACAGGGGAAATTCACCCCTCCACTTT
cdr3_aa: CASRRDRGNSPLHF

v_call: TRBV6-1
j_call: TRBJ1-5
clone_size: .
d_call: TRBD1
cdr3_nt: TGTGCCAGCACCCAGGGGGGGCTGGGTCAGCCCCAGCATTTT
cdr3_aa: CASTQGGLGQPQHF

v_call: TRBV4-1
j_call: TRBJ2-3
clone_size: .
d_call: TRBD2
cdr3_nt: TGCGCCAGCAGCCAGGGGACTAGCGGGGGGACAGATACGCAGTATTTT
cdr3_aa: CASSQGTSGGTDTQYF

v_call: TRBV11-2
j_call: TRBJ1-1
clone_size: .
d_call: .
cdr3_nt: TGTGCCAGCAGCTTAGGGCGTGCAGGGTCGACTGAAGCTTTCTTT
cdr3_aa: CASSLGRAGSTEAFF

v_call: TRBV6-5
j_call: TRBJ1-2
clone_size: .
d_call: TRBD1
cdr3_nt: TGTGCCAGCATCTCCTGGACAGGCCTCCACTATGGCTACACCTTC
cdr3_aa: CASISWTGLHYGYTF

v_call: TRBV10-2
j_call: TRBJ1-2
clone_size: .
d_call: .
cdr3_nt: TGCGCCAGCAGTGAATCTCGCGGCTATGGCTACACCTTC
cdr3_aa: CASSESRGYGYTF

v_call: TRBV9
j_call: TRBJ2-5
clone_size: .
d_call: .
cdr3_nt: TGTGCCAGCAGCGTAGAGCCAGGGACAAGGACCCAGTACTTC
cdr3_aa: CASSVEPGTRTQYF

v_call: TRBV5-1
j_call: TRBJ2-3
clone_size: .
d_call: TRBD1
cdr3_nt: TGCGCCAGCAGCTTGGAGGGGGCGCGGGCAGATACGCAGTATTTT
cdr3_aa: CASSLEGARADTQYF

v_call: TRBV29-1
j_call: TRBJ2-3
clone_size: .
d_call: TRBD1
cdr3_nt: TGCAGCGTACACAGGGGAAGAAGCACAGATACGCAGTATTTT
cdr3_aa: CSVHRGRSTDTQYF

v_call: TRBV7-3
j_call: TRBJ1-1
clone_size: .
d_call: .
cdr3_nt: TGTGCCAGCAGCTTTAAGGGGGACACTGAAGCTTTCTTT
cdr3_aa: CASSFKGDTEAFF

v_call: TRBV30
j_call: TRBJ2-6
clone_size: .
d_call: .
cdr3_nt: TGTGCCTGGAGGAAGTCGTCTGGGGCCAACGTCCTGACTTTC
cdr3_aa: CAWRKSSGANVLTF

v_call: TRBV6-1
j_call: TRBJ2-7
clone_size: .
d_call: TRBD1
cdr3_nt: TGTGCCAGCAGGCGGACAGGGGAGGGGCGCGAGCAGTACTTC
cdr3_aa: CASRRTGEGREQYF

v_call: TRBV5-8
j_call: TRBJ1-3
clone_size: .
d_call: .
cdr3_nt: TGTGCCAGCAGCCCAATGCCCCGTTCCGACACCATATATTTT
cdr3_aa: CASSPMPRSDTIYF

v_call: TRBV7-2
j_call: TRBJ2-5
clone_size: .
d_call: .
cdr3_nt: TGTGCCAGCAGCTCCAGGGGAGGCAGGGAGACCCAGTACTTC
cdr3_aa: CASSSRGGRETQYF

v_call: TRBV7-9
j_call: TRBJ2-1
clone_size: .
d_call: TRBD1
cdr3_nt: TGTGCCAGCAGTCCTATAGGGGGCAGGGGAGATGAGCAGTTCTTC
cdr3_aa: CASSPIGGRGDEQFF

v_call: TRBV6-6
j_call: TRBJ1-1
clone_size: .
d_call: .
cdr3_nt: TGTGCCAGCAGTTACCGGTCAGGGGCAGTTACTGAAGCTTTCTTT
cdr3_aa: CASSYRSGAVTEAFF

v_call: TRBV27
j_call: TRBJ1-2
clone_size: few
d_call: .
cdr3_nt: TGTGCCAGCAGTCCTGTGGGGGTCTATGGCTACACCTTC
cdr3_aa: CASSPVGVYGYTF

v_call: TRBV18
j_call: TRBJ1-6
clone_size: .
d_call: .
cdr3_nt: TGTGCCAGCTCCCTAGCAGTTGGCAATTCACCCCTCCACTTT
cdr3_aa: CASSLAVGNSPLHF

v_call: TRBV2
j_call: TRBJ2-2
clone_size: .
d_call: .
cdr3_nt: TGTGCCAGCAGTGTGGCTTACTCAGCGGGGGAGCTGTTTTTT
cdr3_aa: CASSVAYSAGELFF

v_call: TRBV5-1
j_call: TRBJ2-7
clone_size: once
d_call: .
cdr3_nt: TGCGCCAGCAGCTTGGAGGGGTACGAGCAGTACTTC
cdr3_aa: CASSLEGYEQYF

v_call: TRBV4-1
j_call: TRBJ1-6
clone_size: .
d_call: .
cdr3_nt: TGCGCCAGCAGCCAAGGAGGGCAACAGGCGAATAATTCACCCCTCCACTTT
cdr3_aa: CASSQGGQQANNSPLHF

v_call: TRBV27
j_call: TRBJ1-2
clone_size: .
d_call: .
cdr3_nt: TGTGCCAGCAAACCTAAGCGGGCGCGGAACGGCTACACCTTC
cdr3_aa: CASKPKRARNGYTF

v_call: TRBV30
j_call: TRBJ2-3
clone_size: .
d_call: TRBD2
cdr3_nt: TGTGCCTGGAGTCATCCGGGAGGGGGGCTTGAGGGTTTAGATACGCAGTATTTT
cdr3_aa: CAWSHPGGGLEGLDTQYF

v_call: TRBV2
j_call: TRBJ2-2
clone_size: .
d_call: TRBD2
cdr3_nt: TGTGCCAGCAAGCCAACTAGCGGGGGTCTCACCGGGGAGCTGTTTTTT
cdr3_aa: CASKPTSGGLTGELFF

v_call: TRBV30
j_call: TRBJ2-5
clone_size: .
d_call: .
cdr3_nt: TGTGCCTGGGAATCCCAGGGATTAGGGGAGACCCAGTACTTC
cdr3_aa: CAWESQGLGETQYF

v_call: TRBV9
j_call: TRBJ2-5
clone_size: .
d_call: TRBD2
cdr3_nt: TGTGCCAGCAGCGTAGGAATAGCGGGGGCCCAAGAGACCCAGTACTTC
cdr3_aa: CASSVGIAGAQETQYF

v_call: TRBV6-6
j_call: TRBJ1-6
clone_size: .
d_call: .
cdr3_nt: TGTGCCAGCAGTTTGTCGGCAGGTTATAATTCACCCCTCCACTTT
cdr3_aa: CASSLSAGYNSPLHF

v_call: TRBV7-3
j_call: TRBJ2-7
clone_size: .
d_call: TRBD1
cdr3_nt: TGTGCCAGCAGCTTACATCCGGGACAGGGAGGTGAGCAGTACTTC
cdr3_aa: CASSLHPGQGGEQYF

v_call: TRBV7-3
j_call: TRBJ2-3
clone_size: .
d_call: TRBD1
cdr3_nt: TGTGCCAGCAGCACCACAGGGGGCACAGATACGCAGTATTTT
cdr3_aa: CASSTTGGTDTQYF

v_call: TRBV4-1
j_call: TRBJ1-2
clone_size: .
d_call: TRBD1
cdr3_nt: TGCGCCAGCAGCCAAGGCCGGGACAGGGGGCGTGTGGGCTACACCTTC
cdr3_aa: CASSQGRDRGRVGYTF

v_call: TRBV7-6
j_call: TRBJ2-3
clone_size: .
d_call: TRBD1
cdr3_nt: TGTGCCAGCAGCTTAGCCCCCCCGGGACAGGGGACAGATGCGCAGTATTTT
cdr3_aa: CASSLAPPGQGTDAQYF

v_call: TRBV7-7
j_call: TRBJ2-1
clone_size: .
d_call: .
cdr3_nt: TGTGCTAGCAGCCGGGGTGTAGGAAAACAGAATGAGCAGTTCTTC
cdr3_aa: CASSRGVGKQNEQFF

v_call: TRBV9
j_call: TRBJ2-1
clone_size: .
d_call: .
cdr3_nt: TGTGCCAGCAGCGTAGACTCCAGCTCCTACAATGAGCAGTTCTTC
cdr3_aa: CASSVDSSSYNEQFF

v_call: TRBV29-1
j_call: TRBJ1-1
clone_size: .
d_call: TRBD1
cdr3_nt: TGCAGCGTCGGGGGGGACAGCCGGCGGGAAGCTTTCTTT
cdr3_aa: CSVGGDSRREAFF

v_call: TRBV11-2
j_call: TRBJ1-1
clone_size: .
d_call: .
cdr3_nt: TGTGCCAGCAACGCCCGGGGTCCTCGAATGGGTAGACCTGAAGCTTTCTTT
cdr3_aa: CASNARGPRMGRPEAFF

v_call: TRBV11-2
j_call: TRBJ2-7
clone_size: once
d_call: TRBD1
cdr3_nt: TGTGCCAGCAGCTTAGTGGGACAGGGGGGATCCTACGAGCAGTACTTC
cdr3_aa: CASSLVGQGGSYEQYF

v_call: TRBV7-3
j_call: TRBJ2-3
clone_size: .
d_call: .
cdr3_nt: TGTGCCAGCAGCCCCCGCGGGAGCACAGATACGCAGTATTTT
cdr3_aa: CASSPRGSTDTQYF

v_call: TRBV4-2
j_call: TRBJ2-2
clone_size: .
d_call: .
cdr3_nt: TGTGCCAGCAGCCGGGAGGACAGACAATACACCGGGGAGCTGTTTTTT
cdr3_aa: CASSREDRQYTGELFF

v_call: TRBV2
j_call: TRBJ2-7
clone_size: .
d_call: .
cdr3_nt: TGTGCCAGCTGCTCGGGGCCCGCCTACGAGCAGTACTTC
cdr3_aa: CASCSGPAYEQYF

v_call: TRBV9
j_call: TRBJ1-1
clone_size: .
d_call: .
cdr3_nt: TGTGCCAGCAGCGTAGGCCAAGGGGTGAACACTGAAGCTTTCTTT
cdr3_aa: CASSVGQGVNTEAFF

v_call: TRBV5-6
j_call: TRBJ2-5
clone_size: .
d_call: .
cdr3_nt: TGTGCCAGCAAAGACCGAGGCTTCCAGCAAGAGACCCAGTACTTC
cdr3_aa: CASKDRGFQQETQYF

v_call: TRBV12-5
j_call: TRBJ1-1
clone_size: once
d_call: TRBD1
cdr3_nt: TGTGCTAGTGGGACAGGGACAGGGTCGGGAAATAAAGCTTTCTTT
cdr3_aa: CASGTGTGSGNKAFF

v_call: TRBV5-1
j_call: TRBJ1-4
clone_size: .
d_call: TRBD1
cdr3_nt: TGCGCCAGCAGCTTGGCAGGGGGGCCTGAAAAACTGTTTTTT
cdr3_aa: CASSLAGGPEKLFF

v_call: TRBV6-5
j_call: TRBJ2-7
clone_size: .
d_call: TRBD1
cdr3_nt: TGTGCCAGCAGTCCCCTCGGACAGGGGGTGGGGGAGCAGTACTTC
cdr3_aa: CASSPLGQGVGEQYF